The entry below gives a single T cell receptor (beta chain) sequence along with its context. CDR3 length: 12 residues. V shed 7 bases and J shed 3 bases, with 9 bases lying between them. Germline CDR1 is SNHLY and CDR2 is FYNNEI. These data belong to a study of blood T cell repertoires in COVID-19. The overall study: Samples representing acute and convalescent COVID-19 were sourced from the United States, Italy and Spain. PBMCs, B-cell-depleted T cells, or T cells provided the cDNA or gDNA that made up the material.

In the original workflow: Amplification with reference gene primers provided the estimates of nucleated cell counts. Generated by immunoSEQ multiplex PCR, the TCRdb table keeps only in-frame clones and is missing some. That table supplies the V and J calls and clone size; D and trimming were determined from the DNA. The profile shows tens of thousands of clones, approximately 89% of them singletons. V usage is TRBV2 and J usage is TRBJ1-2; TRBD1 is a possible D gene (5 bases). Material for sequencing was peripheral blood. This TCR was recovered from a man over 45 with active COVID-19. The CDR3 DNA reads TGTGCCAGCACCGGGGGAGACTATGGCTACACCTTC. Translating gives CASTGGDYGYTF.